These T cell receptor beta chains were read from a single sample in a study of blood T cells in healthy people across ages. Via MiXCR, TCRdb re-called the 5' RACE reads, giving one row per CDR3 protein. The sample includes hundreds of thousands of distinct CDR3 sequences, 45% to 65% seen only once; the top ten take over 30%. Sequences were obtained from blood. These receptors came from a man in his 60s in good health. Both conserved end residues are part of each CDR3. Each record gives: clone size, V gene, D gene, J gene, CDR3 DNA, CDR3 protein. The D gene is left open where the match is weak. Only some rows state a clone size, as once, few, many or a class for expanded clones.

clone size: -
V gene: TRBV18
D gene: TRBD1
J gene: TRBJ2-7
CDR3 DNA: TGTGCCAGCTCACCGGAAAGGGGGCTTTACGAGCAGTACTTC
CDR3 protein: CASSPERGLYEQYF

clone size: -
V gene: TRBV6-2/TRBV6-3
D gene: -
J gene: TRBJ2-5
CDR3 DNA: TGTGCCAGCAGGGAGCCGCCGATGGAGATACAAGAGACCCAGTACTTC
CDR3 protein: CASREPPMEIQETQYF

clone size: -
V gene: TRBV21-1
D gene: -
J gene: TRBJ2-7
CDR3 DNA: TGTGCCAGCAGCAAAGGGACAGGGGCCTACGAGCAGTACTTC
CDR3 protein: CASSKGTGAYEQYF

clone size: -
V gene: TRBV28
D gene: -
J gene: TRBJ1-2
CDR3 DNA: TGTGCCAGCACTACGTGGCGAGGCTACACCTTC
CDR3 protein: CASTTWRGYTF

clone size: -
V gene: TRBV20-1
D gene: -
J gene: TRBJ2-1
CDR3 DNA: TGCAGTGCTAGAGAATGGGGGGCTGCAAGCTCCTACAATGAGCAGTTCTTC
CDR3 protein: CSAREWGAASSYNEQFF

clone size: few
V gene: TRBV4-2
D gene: -
J gene: TRBJ2-6
CDR3 DNA: TGTGCCAGCAGCCAAGAGGGAACTCTTGGCTCTGGGGCCAACGTCCTGACTTTC
CDR3 protein: CASSQEGTLGSGANVLTF

clone size: few
V gene: TRBV4-1
D gene: -
J gene: TRBJ2-3
CDR3 DNA: TGCGCCAGCAGCCCGCGGGACTTTAGCACAGATACGCAGTATTTT
CDR3 protein: CASSPRDFSTDTQYF

clone size: few
V gene: TRBV5-1
D gene: TRBD1
J gene: TRBJ1-6
CDR3 DNA: TGCGCCAGCAGCGGTCTACCGGGACAGAATTCACCCCTCCACTTT
CDR3 protein: CASSGLPGQNSPLHF

clone size: -
V gene: TRBV6-5
D gene: -
J gene: TRBJ2-7
CDR3 DNA: TGTGCCAGCAGTTACTCGATGGAGGGGTGGGAGCAGTACTTC
CDR3 protein: CASSYSMEGWEQYF

clone size: -
V gene: TRBV27
D gene: -
J gene: TRBJ2-1
CDR3 DNA: TGTGCCAGCAGTTTAACGTGGCAGGCCCAAAATGAGCAGTTCTTC
CDR3 protein: CASSLTWQAQNEQFF

clone size: few
V gene: TRBV29-1
D gene: TRBD1
J gene: TRBJ1-5
CDR3 DNA: TGCAGCGTTGCAGGGGGGTTTGGCAATCAGCCCCAGCATTTT
CDR3 protein: CSVAGGFGNQPQHF

clone size: -
V gene: TRBV7-2
D gene: TRBD1
J gene: TRBJ2-3
CDR3 DNA: TGTGCCAGCAGCTTCCGGGACAGGGGAGAGGGAGATACGCAGTATTTT
CDR3 protein: CASSFRDRGEGDTQYF

clone size: -
V gene: TRBV3-1
D gene: TRBD1
J gene: TRBJ2-1
CDR3 DNA: TGTGCCAGCAGCCAATACAGGGACAGGACCTACAATGAGCAGTTCTTC
CDR3 protein: CASSQYRDRTYNEQFF

clone size: -
V gene: TRBV10-3
D gene: TRBD1
J gene: TRBJ2-2
CDR3 DNA: TGTGCCATCAGTGAGACTCAGGGGGCGCCCGGGGAGCTGTTTTTT
CDR3 protein: CAISETQGAPGELFF

clone size: -
V gene: TRBV2
D gene: TRBD1
J gene: TRBJ2-5
CDR3 DNA: TGTGCCAGCAGCGGCGGACAGGGGTTAGGGAACAATGAGCAGTACTTC
CDR3 protein: CASSGGQGLGNNEQYF

clone size: few
V gene: TRBV6-2/TRBV6-3
D gene: -
J gene: TRBJ2-7
CDR3 DNA: TGTGCCAGCAGTTACGGGACAGCGGGGGCCTACGAGCAGTACTTC
CDR3 protein: CASSYGTAGAYEQYF

clone size: -
V gene: TRBV9
D gene: -
J gene: TRBJ1-5
CDR3 DNA: TGTGCCAGCAGCGTAGGCCACCCGGAGCAGCCCCAGCATTTT
CDR3 protein: CASSVGHPEQPQHF

clone size: -
V gene: TRBV4-2
D gene: -
J gene: TRBJ1-4
CDR3 DNA: TGTGCCAGCAGGCGGAATAATGAAAAACTGTTTTTT
CDR3 protein: CASRRNNEKLFF

clone size: few
V gene: TRBV29-1
D gene: TRBD1
J gene: TRBJ2-1
CDR3 DNA: TGCAGCGCCGGGACAGGGGGCAATGAGCAGTTCTTC
CDR3 protein: CSAGTGGNEQFF

clone size: once
V gene: TRBV12-3/TRBV12-4
D gene: -
J gene: TRBJ2-1
CDR3 DNA: TGTGCCAGCAGTTTAGCGGGCAGGTTTCTGAGCAATGAGCAGTTCTTC
CDR3 protein: CASSLAGRFLSNEQFF